The next 13 T cell receptor beta chains were all read from a single sample in a study of cytomegalovirus exposure and HLA in healthy donors. The PCR employed 60 Vbeta primers together with 13 Jbeta primers. Libraries were prepared by immunoSEQ multiplex PCR; TCRdb keeps only in-frame clonotypes and omits some of them. The sample holds nearly 110,000 clones, under 80% seen once. Sequences were obtained from PBMCs. Receptors originate from a woman between 40 and 55 years old in good health and CMV-seropositive.

The chain recombines TRBV5-1 with TRBJ2-7; TRBD1 might be the D (5 bases). V lost 1 base to trimming and J lost 3 bases, with 8 bases between them. This CDR3 region has 13 residues. From germline, CDR1 is SGHRS and CDR2 YFSETQ. The CDR3 nucleotides read TGCGCCAGCAGCTTGCAGGGTGGCTACGAGCAGTACTTC. It specifies CASSLQGGYEQYF.

This sequence joins TRBV29-1 and TRBJ1-1; no clear D. This CDR3 comprises 13 residues. The germline CDR1 and CDR2 sequences are SQVTM and ANQGSEA. V shed 4 bases and J shed 0 bases, with 9 bases lying between them. CDR3 amino acids: CSVARQVNTEAFF. The CDR3 DNA reads as TGCAGCGTTGCCCGGCAGGTGAACACTGAAGCTTTCTTT.

The V and J genes are TRBV21-1 and TRBJ1-5; the table assigns TRBD1, which was not confirmed against the DNA. TRBV21-1 is shown as a pseudogene. The CDR3 covers 16 residues. As DNA, the CDR3 is TGTGCCAGCAGCAAACGACAGGGGGATAGCAATCAGCCCCAGCATTTT. Translation: CASSKRQGDSNQPQHF.

The rearrangement links TRBV4-2 to TRBJ2-5; 9 nucleotides agree with TRBD2. The CDR3 consists of 16 residues. The V gene end was trimmed by 4 bases and the J gene end by 4 bases; junction bases not matched to a gene: 10. Germline V CDR1 and CDR2: LGHNA, YNFKEQ. CDR3 sequence: CASSLSAGTSLETQYF. The CDR3 nucleotides are TGTGCCAGCAGCCTTTCGGCCGGGACTAGCTTAGAGACCCAGTACTTC.

The chain couples TRBV5-4 to TRBJ1-2; a weak D match, TRBD1 (5 bases). Germline CDR1 reads SGHNT; CDR2 reads YYREEE (reference sequence). CDR3 length: 13 residues. Trimming shortened V by 4 bases and J by 5 bases, and 12 bases separated the two germline ends. The CDR3 here is CASSQVGGYGYTF. In DNA, the CDR3 is TGTGCCAGCAGCCAAGTGGGGGGGTATGGCTACACCTTC.

V usage is TRBV9 and J usage is TRBJ2-5, with 7 nucleotides matching TRBD2. Germline V gives CDR1 SGDLS, CDR2 YYNGEE. The CDR3 is 17 amino acids. V was pared by 0 bases and J by 5 bases, with 13 bases of the junction left unmatched. CDR3 nucleotides: TGTGCCAGCAGCGTAGGGCCGAGGGCTAGCGGCGAGGAGACCCAGTACTTC. It yields the protein CASSVGPRASGEETQYF.

This clone was seen just once. The genes are TRBV9 and TRBJ2-2; the D gene is possibly TRBD2 (7 bases). Germline CDR1 SGDLS, CDR2 YYNGEE. The CDR3 totals 16 residues. With 4 bases removed from V and 4 bases from J, the gap between germline ends came to 17 bases. CDR3 bases: TGTGCCAGCAGCACTCGCGGGGGCCGGGGCACCGGGGAGCTGTTTTTT. This codes for CASSTRGGRGTGELFF.

The rearrangement joins TRBV2 to TRBJ1-1, with 7 bases identical to TRBD1. Trimming took 6 bases from V and 3 from J; bases not matched to a gene: 7. This CDR3 region has 14 residues. Germline values: CDR1 SNHLY, CDR2 FYNNEI. The CDR3 DNA reads TGTGCCAGCAGCTCGACAGGGCCGGACACTGAAGCTTTCTTT. Protein sequence: CASSSTGPDTEAFF.

The chain has TRBV5-1 and TRBJ2-7, with 10 bases that match TRBD1. The CDR3 covers 15 residues. J gave up 6 bases and V 4 bases, and 10 bases lay outside the gene matches. Germline CDR1 SGHRS, CDR2 YFSETQ. The CDR3 reads CASSLTGGLRAEQYF. CDR3 sequence (DNA): TGCGCCAGCAGCCTGACAGGGGGCTTACGGGCCGAGCAGTACTTC. Based on the CDR3 plus reference TRBV5-1 and TRBJ2-7, the full variable domain is KAGVTQTPRYLIKTRGQQVTLSCSPISGHRSVSWYQQTPGQGLQFLFEYFSETQRNKGNFPGRFSGRQFSNSRSEMNVSTLELGDSALYLCASSLTGGLRAEQYFGPGTRLTVT.

The CDR3 loop reads CASRPRVLNQPQHF. The CDR3 bases are TGTGCCAGCAGGCCCCGGGTTCTAAATCAGCCCCAGCATTTT. The chain joins TRBV27 to TRBJ1-5, with D hard to call. The V and J ends lost 6 bases and 4 bases respectively, with 13 bases between them. The CDR3 extends over 14 amino acids. Germline lookup yields CDR1 MNHEY and CDR2 SMNVEV (reference sequence).

In this sample, this clone turned up a few times. The CDR3, as DNA: TGTGCCAGCAGTCCGGACTTTTACGAGCAGTACTTC. Protein: CASSPDFYEQYF. The chain combines TRBV2 with TRBJ2-7; tentative D call: TRBD2 (5 bases). Trimming stripped 5 bases from V and 4 bases from J, with 9 bases between. This CDR3 spans 12 amino acids. Germline V gene sequence: CDR1 SNHLY, CDR2 FYNNEI.

This clone was counted at least ten times. V usage is TRBV4-3 and J usage is TRBJ1-1; a possible D gene is TRBD1 (6 bases). The CDR3 sequence is 14 residues long. Germline V gene lookup returns CDR1 LGHNA and CDR2 YSLEER. V was cut by 3 bases and J by 5 bases, with 13 bases left in between. For the CDR3, the DNA is TGCGCCAGCAGCCAGGAAACAGGGATAACTGAAGCTTTCTTT. This codes for CASSQETGITEAFF.

This clone was detected many times. The rearrangement joins TRBV19 to TRBJ2-1; possibly TRBD1 for D (5 bases). The germline CDR1 and CDR2 sequences are LNHDA and SQIVND (reference sequence). The V and J ends lost 10 bases and 8 bases respectively, with 18 bases between them. This CDR3 contains 13 residues. CDR3 loop: CATRRQTDYEQFF. DNA of the CDR3: TGTGCCACAAGAAGACAGACTGATTATGAGCAGTTCTTC.